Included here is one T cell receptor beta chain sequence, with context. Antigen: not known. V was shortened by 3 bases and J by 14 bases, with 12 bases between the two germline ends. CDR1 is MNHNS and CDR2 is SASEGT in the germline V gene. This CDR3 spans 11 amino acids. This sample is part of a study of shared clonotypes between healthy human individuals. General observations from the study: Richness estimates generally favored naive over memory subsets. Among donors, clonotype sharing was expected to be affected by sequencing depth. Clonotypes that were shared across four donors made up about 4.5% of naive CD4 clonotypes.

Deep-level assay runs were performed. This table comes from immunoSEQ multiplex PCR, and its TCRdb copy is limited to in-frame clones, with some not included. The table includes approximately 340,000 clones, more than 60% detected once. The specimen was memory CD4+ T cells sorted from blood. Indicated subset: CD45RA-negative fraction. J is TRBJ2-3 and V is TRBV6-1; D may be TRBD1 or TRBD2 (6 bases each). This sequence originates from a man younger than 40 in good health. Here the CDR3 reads CASSDGGLGYF. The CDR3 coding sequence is TGTGCCAGCAGTGATGGGGGGCTGGGGTATTTT.